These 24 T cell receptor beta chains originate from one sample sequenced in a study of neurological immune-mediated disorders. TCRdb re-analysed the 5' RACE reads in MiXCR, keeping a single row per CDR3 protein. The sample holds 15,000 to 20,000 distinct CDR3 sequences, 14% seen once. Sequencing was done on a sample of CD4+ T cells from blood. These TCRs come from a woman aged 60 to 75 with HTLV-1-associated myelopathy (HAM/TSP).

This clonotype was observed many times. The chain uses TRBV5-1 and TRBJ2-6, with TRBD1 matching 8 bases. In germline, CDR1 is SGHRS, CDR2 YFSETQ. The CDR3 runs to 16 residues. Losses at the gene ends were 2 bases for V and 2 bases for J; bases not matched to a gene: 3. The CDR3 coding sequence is TGCGCCAGCAGCTTTACAGGGGGAGCTGGGGCCAACGTCCTGACTTTC. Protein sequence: CASSFTGGAGANVLTF.

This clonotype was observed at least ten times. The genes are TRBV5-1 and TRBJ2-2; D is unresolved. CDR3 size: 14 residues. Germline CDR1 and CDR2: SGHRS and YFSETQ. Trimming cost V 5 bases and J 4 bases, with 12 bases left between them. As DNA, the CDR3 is TGCGCCAGCAGTACAAACTCCGGCACCGGGGAGCTGTTTTTT. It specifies CASSTNSGTGELFF.

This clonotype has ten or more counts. The CDR3: CSARDPETQYF. The DNA for the CDR3 is TGCAGTGCTAGAGATCCGGAGACCCAGTACTTC. The rearrangement links TRBV20-1 to TRBJ2-5; unclear D gene. The germline V and J ends were trimmed by 0 bases and 5 bases, with 4 bases remaining between them. Germline CDR1 and CDR2: DFQATT and SNEGSKA (reference sequence). This CDR3 contains 11 residues.

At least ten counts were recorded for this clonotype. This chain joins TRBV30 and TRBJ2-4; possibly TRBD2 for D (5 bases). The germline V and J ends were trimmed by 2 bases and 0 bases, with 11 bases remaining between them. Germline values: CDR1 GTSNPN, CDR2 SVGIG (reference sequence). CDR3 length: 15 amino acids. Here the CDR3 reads CAWSKAGLAKNIQYF. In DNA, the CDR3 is TGTGCCTGGAGTAAGGCAGGACTAGCCAAAAACATTCAGTACTTC.

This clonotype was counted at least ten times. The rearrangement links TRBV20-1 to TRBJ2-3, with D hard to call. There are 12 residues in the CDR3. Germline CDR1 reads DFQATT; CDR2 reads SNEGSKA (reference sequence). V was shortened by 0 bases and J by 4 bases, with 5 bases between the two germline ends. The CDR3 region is CSARDGPDTQYF. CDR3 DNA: TGCAGTGCTAGAGATGGACCAGATACGCAGTATTTT.

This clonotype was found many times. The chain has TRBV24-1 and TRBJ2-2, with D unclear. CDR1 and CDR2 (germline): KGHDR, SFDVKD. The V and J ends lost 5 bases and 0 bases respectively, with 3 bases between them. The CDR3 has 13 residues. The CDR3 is CATSGSNTGELFF. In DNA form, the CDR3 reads TGTGCCACCAGTGGGTCGAACACCGGGGAGCTGTTTTTT.

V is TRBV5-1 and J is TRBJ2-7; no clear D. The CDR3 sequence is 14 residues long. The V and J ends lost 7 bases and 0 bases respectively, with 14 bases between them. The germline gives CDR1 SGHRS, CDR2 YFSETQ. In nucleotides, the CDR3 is TGCGCCAGCCGAGGTACGGAAAGCTCCTACGAGCAGTACTTC. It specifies CASRGTESSYEQYF.

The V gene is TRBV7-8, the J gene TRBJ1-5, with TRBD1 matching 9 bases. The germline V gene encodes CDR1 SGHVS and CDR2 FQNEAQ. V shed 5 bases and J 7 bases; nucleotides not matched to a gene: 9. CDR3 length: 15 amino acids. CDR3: CASSPGTGREQPQHF. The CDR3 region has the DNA TGTGCCAGCAGCCCAGGGACAGGGCGGGAGCAGCCCCAGCATTTT.

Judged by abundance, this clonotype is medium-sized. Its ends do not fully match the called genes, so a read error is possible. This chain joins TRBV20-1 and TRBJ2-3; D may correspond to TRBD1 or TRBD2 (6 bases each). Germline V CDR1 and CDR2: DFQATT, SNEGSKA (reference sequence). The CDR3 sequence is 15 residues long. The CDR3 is CSTSTGGGGSDTQYF. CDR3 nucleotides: TGCAGTACTAGTACTGGCGGAGGGGGATCAGATACGCAGTATTTT.

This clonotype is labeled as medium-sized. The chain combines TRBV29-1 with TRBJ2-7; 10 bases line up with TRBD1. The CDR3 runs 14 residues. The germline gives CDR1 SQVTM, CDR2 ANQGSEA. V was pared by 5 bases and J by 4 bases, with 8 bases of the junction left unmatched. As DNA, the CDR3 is TGCAGCGTTTGGGTTGGGGACAGGGGTTACGAGCAGTACTTC. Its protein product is CSVWVGDRGYEQYF.

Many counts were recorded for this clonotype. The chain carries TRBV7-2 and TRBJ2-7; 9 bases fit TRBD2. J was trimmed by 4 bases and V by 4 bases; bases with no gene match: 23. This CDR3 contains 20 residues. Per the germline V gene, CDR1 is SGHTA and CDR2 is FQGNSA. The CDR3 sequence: CASSSWGGRGTSSLKYEQYF. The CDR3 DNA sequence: TGTGCCAGCAGCTCTTGGGGCGGGAGGGGGACTAGCTCCTTGAAATACGAGCAGTACTTC.

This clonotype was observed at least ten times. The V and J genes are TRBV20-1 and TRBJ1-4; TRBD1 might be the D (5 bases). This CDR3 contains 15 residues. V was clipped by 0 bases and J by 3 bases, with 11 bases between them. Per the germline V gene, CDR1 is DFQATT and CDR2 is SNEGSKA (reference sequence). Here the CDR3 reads CSARDTGEANEKLFF. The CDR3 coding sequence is TGCAGTGCTAGAGATACGGGGGAAGCTAATGAAAAACTGTTTTTT.

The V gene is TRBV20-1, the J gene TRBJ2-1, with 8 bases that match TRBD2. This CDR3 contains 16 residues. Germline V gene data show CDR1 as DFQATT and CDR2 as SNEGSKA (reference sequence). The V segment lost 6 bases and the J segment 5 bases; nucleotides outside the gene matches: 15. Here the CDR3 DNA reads TGCAGTGCGGACTCCGCCGGGGGACTAGTCGACAATGAGCAGTTCTTC. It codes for CSADSAGGLVDNEQFF.

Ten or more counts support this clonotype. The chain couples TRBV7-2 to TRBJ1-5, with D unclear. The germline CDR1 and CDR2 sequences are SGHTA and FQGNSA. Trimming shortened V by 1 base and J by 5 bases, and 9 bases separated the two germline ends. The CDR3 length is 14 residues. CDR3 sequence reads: CASSLDGAYQPQHF. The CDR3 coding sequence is TGTGCCAGCAGCTTAGACGGAGCCTATCAGCCCCAGCATTTT.

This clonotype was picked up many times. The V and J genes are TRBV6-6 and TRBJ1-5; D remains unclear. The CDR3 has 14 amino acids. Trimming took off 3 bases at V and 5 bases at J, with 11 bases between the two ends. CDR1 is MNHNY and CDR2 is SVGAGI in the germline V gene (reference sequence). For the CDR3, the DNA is TGTGCCAGCAGTTATGTGGACGGGGATCAGCCCCAGCATTTT. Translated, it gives CASSYVDGDQPQHF.

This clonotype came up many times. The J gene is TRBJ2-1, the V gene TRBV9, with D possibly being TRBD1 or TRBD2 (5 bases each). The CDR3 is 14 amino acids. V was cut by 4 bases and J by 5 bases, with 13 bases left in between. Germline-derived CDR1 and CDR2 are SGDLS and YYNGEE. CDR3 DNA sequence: TGTGCCAGCAGCCTGATGGGACGGAACAATGAGCAGTTCTTC. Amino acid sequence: CASSLMGRNNEQFF.

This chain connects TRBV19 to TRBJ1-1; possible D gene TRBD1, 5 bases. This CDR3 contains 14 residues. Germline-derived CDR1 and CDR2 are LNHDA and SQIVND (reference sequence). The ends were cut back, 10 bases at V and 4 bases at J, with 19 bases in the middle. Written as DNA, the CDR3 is TGTGCCACCTCCACATGGGGCGGGAGCACTGAAGCTTTCTTT. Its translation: CATSTWGGSTEAFF.

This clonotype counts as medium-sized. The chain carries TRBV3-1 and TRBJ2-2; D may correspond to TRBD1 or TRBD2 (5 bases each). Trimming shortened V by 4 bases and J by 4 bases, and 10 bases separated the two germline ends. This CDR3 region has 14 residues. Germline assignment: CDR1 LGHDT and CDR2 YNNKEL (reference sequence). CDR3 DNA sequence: TGTGCCAGCAGCCGGGACGGAACCACCGGGGAGCTGTTTTTT. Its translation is CASSRDGTTGELFF. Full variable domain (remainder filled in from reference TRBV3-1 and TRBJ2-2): DTAVSQTPKYLVTQMGNDKSIKCEQNLGHDTMYWYKQDSKKFLKIMFSYNNKELIINETVPNRFSPKSPDKAHLNLHINSLELGDSAVYFCASSRDGTTGELFFGEGSRLTVL.

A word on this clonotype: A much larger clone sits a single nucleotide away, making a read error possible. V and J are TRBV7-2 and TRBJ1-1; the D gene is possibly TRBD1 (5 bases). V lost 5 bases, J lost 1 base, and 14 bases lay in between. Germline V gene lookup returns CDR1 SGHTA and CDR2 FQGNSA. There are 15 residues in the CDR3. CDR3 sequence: CASSPRWGGNTEAFF. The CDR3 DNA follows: TGTGCCAGCAGCCCACGGTGGGGGGGGAACACTGAAGCTTTCTTT.

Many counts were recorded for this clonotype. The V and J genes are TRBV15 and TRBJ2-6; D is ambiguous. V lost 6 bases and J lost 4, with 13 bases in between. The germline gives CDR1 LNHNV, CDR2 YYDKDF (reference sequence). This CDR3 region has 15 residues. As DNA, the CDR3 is TGTGCCACCAGGACCTCCCCCGGGGGGGCCAACGTCCTGACTTTC. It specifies CATRTSPGGANVLTF.

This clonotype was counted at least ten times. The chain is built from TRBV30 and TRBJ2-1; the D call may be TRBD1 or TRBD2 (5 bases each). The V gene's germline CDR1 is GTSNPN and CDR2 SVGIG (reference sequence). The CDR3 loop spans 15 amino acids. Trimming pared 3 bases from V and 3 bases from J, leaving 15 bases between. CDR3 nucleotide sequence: TGTGCCTGGAGCGCCGGGACGCCCAACTACAATGAGCAGTTCTTC. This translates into CAWSAGTPNYNEQFF.

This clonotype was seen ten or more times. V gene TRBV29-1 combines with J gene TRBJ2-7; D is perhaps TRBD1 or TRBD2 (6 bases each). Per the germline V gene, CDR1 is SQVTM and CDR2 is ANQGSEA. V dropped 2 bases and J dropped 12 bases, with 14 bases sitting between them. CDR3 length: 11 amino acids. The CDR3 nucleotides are TGCAGCGTTGAACTATGGGGGGCCTCGTACTTC. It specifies CSVELWGASYF.

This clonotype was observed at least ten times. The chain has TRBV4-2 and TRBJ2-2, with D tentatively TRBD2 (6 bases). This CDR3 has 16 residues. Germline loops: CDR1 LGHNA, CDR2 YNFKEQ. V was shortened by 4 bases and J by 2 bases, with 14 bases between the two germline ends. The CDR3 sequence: CASSRKSGVNTGELFF. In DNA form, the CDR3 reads TGTGCCAGCAGCCGGAAGTCGGGGGTTAACACCGGGGAGCTGTTTTTT.

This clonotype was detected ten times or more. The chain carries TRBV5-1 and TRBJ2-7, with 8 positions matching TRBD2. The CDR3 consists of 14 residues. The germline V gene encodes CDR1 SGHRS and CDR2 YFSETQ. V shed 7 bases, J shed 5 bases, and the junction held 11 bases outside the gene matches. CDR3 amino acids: CASPSCDSGDEQYF. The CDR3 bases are TGCGCCAGCCCCTCCTGTGATAGCGGGGACGAGCAGTACTTC. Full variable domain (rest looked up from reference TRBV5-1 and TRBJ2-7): KAGVTQTPRYLIKTRGQQVTLSCSPISGHRSVSWYQQTPGQGLQFLFEYFSETQRNKGNFPGRFSGRQFSNSRSEMNVSTLELGDSALYLCASPSCDSGDEQYFGPGTRLTVT.